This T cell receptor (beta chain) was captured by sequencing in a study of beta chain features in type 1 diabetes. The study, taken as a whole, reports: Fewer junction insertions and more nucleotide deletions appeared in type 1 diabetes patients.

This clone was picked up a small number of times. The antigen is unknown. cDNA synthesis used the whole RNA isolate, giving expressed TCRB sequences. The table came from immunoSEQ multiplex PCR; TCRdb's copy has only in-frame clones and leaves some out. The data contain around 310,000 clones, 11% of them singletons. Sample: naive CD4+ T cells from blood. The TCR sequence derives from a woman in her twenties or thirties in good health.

The CDR3 DNA sequence: TGTGCCAGCAGTTCCCGACAGGAGAACACTGAAGCTTTCTTT. Translation: CASSSRQENTEAFF. J is TRBJ1-1 and V is TRBV2; D possibly corresponds to TRBD1 (6 bases). CDR1 SNHLY and CDR2 FYNNEI come from the germline V gene. The CDR3 is 14 amino acids. V lost 5 bases and J 1 base, leaving 11 bases between the germline ends. Looking up the rest from reference TRBV2 and TRBJ1-1 gives the full variable domain: EPEVTQTPSHQVTQMGQEVILRCVPISNHLYFYWYRQILGQKVEFLVSFYNNEISEKSEIFDDQFSVERPDGSNFTLKIRSTKLEDSAMYFCASSSRQENTEAFFGQGTRLTVV.